Listed below are T cell receptor beta chains from one sample, sequenced in a study of blood T cell repertoires in COVID-19. Measured with immunoSEQ multiplex PCR; TCRdb has only the in-frame clones, and not every one. Altogether about half a million clones are present, 80% to 90% being singletons, with the ten largest covering roughly 8%. The sample comprised PBMCs or T cells enriched from blood (not recorded which). The source of these receptors is a woman aged 55-69 years who had recovered from COVID-19. The CDR3 runs from the conserved cysteine through the conserved F or W. A D gene is named only where the DNA matches it firmly. Size is stated for part of the rows, as once, few or many counts, or as a class when the clone is expanded.

J gene	clone size	V gene	D gene	CDR3 DNA	CDR3 protein
TRBJ2-3	.	TRBV12-3/TRBV12-4	.	TGTGCCAGCAGTCAACCCGGTACGCAGTATTTT	CASSQPGTQYF
TRBJ2-1	.	TRBV6-4	TRBD1	TGTGCCAGCGCACAAGACAGGGACAATGAGCAGTTCTTC	CASAQDRDNEQFF
TRBJ1-6	.	TRBV6-5	.	TGTGCCAGCAGTTACCCCGACAGCAATTCACCCCTCCACTTT	CASSYPDSNSPLHF
TRBJ2-1	.	TRBV5-6	.	TGTGCCAGCAGGGGCGGGTACAATGAGCAGTTCTTC	CASRGGYNEQFF
TRBJ1-4	few	TRBV10-3	TRBD1	TGTGCCATCAGTACCCAGACAGGGGGAACTAATGAAAAACTGTTTTTT	CAISTQTGGTNEKLFF
TRBJ1-2	.	TRBV10-3	TRBD1	TGTGCCATCACCGGGACAGGGCTTCCCGATGGCTACACCTTC	CAITGTGLPDGYTF
TRBJ2-3	.	TRBV12-3/TRBV12-4	TRBD2	TGTGCCAGCAGTCCCCAACTAGCGGATCGGCAGTATTTT	CASSPQLADRQYF
TRBJ2-6	.	TRBV19	TRBD1	TGTGCCAGTGCCCTCTCAGGGGGCTCTGGGGCCAACGTCCTGACTTTC	CASALSGGSGANVLTF
TRBJ1-4	.	TRBV30	TRBD1	TGTGCCTGGAGTTCCCAATCGACAGGGGCGTGGGAAAAACTGTTTTTT	CAWSSQSTGAWEKLFF
TRBJ1-1	.	TRBV14	.	TGTGCCAGCAGCCAAGAATGGGCAACAGGGACTGAAGCTTTCTTT	CASSQEWATGTEAFF
TRBJ1-3	.	TRBV27	TRBD1	TGTGCCAGCAGGCTACAGGGGGCGGACACCATATATTTT	CASRLQGADTIYF
TRBJ2-6	once	TRBV11-3	TRBD1	TGTGCCAGCAGCACCGGACAGGGAAACTCTGGGGCCAACGTCCTGACTTTC	CASSTGQGNSGANVLTF
TRBJ2-7	.	TRBV9	TRBD2	TGTGCCAGCAGCCCCGGGGGGGAGCCCTACGAGCAGTACTTC	CASSPGGEPYEQYF
TRBJ2-6	.	TRBV19	.	TGTGCCAGTAGTCAATGGGGGGTTTCATCTGGGGCCAACGTCCTGACTTTC	CASSQWGVSSGANVLTF
TRBJ2-6	.	TRBV23-1	TRBD1	TGCGCCAGCAGTCAACCCGGACAGGGGACCACTGGGGCCAACGTCCTGACTTTC	CASSQPGQGTTGANVLTF
TRBJ1-6	.	TRBV19	TRBD1	TGTGCCAGTAGTATCGCCAGGGGGACAACCTCACCCCTCCACTTT	CASSIARGTTSPLHF
TRBJ1-6	.	TRBV6-5	.	TGTGCCAGCAGTTACGTGGCAGGGCTCAATTCACCCCTCCACTTT	CASSYVAGLNSPLHF
TRBJ1-2	.	TRBV4-1	TRBD1	TGCGCCAGCAGCCAAGGGGGACAGGGTTACACGCAAAACTATGGCTACACCTTC	CASSQGGQGYTQNYGYTF
TRBJ1-2	.	TRBV27	.	TGTGCCAGCAGTCCCCTTACAGGGAAGGATGGCTACACCTTC	CASSPLTGKDGYTF
TRBJ1-6	few	TRBV5-1	TRBD1	TGCGCCAGCAGCTACCTAGGACAGGGTAGCTCCTATAATTCACCCCTCCACTTT	CASSYLGQGSSYNSPLHF
TRBJ1-4	.	TRBV29-1	.	TGCAGCGTTGACCCCGGGTCAACTAATGAAAAACTGTTTTTT	CSVDPGSTNEKLFF
TRBJ2-7	.	TRBV11-2	.	TGTGCCAGCAGCTCCGGACAAGCTGAAGAGCAGTACTTC	CASSSGQAEEQYF
TRBJ2-3	.	TRBV11-2	.	TGTGCCAGCAGCTTGGGCCGGGACTCGAACACAGATACGCAGTATTTT	CASSLGRDSNTDTQYF